Ten or more counts support the clone carrying this TCR beta chain. Its antigen remains unknown. Attachment of unique molecular identifiers was made to individual cDNA molecules. In TCRdb, the 5' RACE reads were re-called with MiXCR into one record per CDR3 protein. Found here are about 80,000 distinct CDR3 sequences, roughly 4.7% of them singletons; the top ten hold around 7.8%. The data were taken from a study of early T cells in non-severe SARS-CoV-2 infection. The overall study: Sequencing input comprised bulk RNA from unsorted whole blood; chain pairing was not available.

Germline V lookup: CDR1 MDHEN, CDR2 SYDVKM. The trim removed 6 bases at V and 2 bases at J, leaving 8 bases unmatched. The CDR3 is 15 residues long. General observations from the study: VDJdb matching favored anti-spike CD8 responses, missing private and CD4 specificities.

This chain links TRBV28 with TRBJ2-3; 7 bases are a match to TRBD1. The starting material was whole blood, obtained at baseline. The clonotype was recovered from an adult who was a healthcare worker with PCR-confirmed SARS-CoV-2 infection or an uninfected control (not recorded which). Here the CDR3 DNA reads TGTGCCAGCAGGAGACCGGGACAGAACACAGATACGCAGTATTTT. As protein: CASRRPGQNTDTQYF.